Below are 10 T cell receptor beta chains sequenced from a single sample in a study of cytomegalovirus exposure and HLA in healthy donors. This PCR relied on a set of 60 Vbeta primers and 13 Jbeta primers. Measured with immunoSEQ multiplex PCR; TCRdb has only the in-frame clones, and not every one. The sample totals approximately 72,000 clones. Source material: PBMCs. The receptors here all came from a woman aged 40 to 50 in good health and CMV-seropositive.

The rearrangement links TRBV27 to TRBJ2-3; 8 positions agree with TRBD2. There are 16 residues in the CDR3. J was trimmed by 4 bases and V by 6 bases; bases with no gene match: 12. Looked up from germline, CDR1 is MNHEY and CDR2 is SMNVEV (reference sequence). The CDR3 loop reads CASSPSRAGVADTQYF. CDR3 coding DNA: TGTGCCAGCAGCCCCTCTCGAGCGGGAGTCGCAGATACGCAGTATTTT.

The chain uses TRBV7-9 and TRBJ2-7; D is unclear. CDR1 and CDR2 from the germline V gene are SEHNR and FQNEAQ (reference sequence). This CDR3 is 11 amino acids long. V shed 3 bases and J shed 5 bases, with 5 bases lying between them. The chain's CDR3 is CASSLTDEQYF. The CDR3, as DNA: TGTGCCAGCAGCTTGACTGACGAGCAGTACTTC.

The CDR3 sequence is CASRDTGGSGNTIYF. In nucleotides, the CDR3 is TGTGCCAGCAGGGATACAGGGGGCTCTGGAAACACCATATATTTT. The chain recombines TRBV7-2 with TRBJ1-3; 8 bases are shared with TRBD1. J gave up 0 bases and V 6 bases, and 4 bases lay outside the gene matches. The CDR3 runs 15 residues. Germline V gene lookup returns CDR1 SGHTA and CDR2 FQGNSA.

For this clone: Other DNA sequences within the sample encode an identical CDR3. The V and J genes are TRBV2 and TRBJ2-1; 12 nucleotides align to TRBD2. Germline trimming cut 6 bases from V and 8 bases from J; bases unmatched to any gene: 8. The CDR3 extends over 15 amino acids. Germline lookup yields CDR1 SNHLY and CDR2 FYNNEI. The CDR3 DNA is TGTGCCAGCAGGAAACTAGCGGGAGGAATCCATGAGCAGTTCTTC. As protein: CASRKLAGGIHEQFF.

This chain links TRBV28 with TRBJ2-3; possibly TRBD2 for D (7 bases). The CDR3 is made up of 13 amino acids. The germline V gene encodes CDR1 MDHEN and CDR2 SYDVKM. The V end lost 8 bases, the J end lost 6 bases, and 15 bases lay between the germline ends. The CDR3 DNA reads TGTGCCAGCTGTCCGGGGGGCGGGGATACGCAGTATTTT. The encoded protein is CASCPGGGDTQYF.

This chain connects TRBV19 to TRBJ2-1, with a possible D match to TRBD2 (5 bases). V gave up 5 bases and J gave up 7 bases, with 18 bases separating them. Looked up from germline, CDR1 is LNHDA and CDR2 is SQIVND (reference sequence). CDR3 size: 15 residues. The CDR3 DNA sequence: TGTGCCAGTAGTCCCGAAAGGCGACTAAAAAATGAGCAGTTCTTC. Amino acids: CASSPERRLKNEQFF.

CDR3 sequence: CASSVGGQGNEKLFF. The DNA of the CDR3 is TGTGCCAGCAGCGTGGGGGGACAGGGGAATGAAAAACTGTTTTTT. J is TRBJ1-4 and V is TRBV9, with 10 bases that match TRBD1. The CDR3 is 15 amino acids. Germline V CDR1 and CDR2: SGDLS, YYNGEE. V dropped 2 bases and J dropped 5; count of bases not matched to a gene: 3. Based on the CDR3 plus reference TRBV9 and TRBJ1-4, the full variable domain is DSGVTQTPKHLITATGQRVTLRCSPRSGDLSVYWYQQSLDQGLQFLIQYYNGEERAKGNILERFSAQQFPDLHSELNLSSLELGDSALYFCASSVGGQGNEKLFFGSGTQLSVL.

J is TRBJ1-2 and V is TRBV5-4, with 10 positions matching TRBD1. The CDR3 has 15 amino acids. Trimming at V came to 0 bases and at J to 5 bases, leaving 4 bases not matched to a gene. Germline CDR1 and CDR2: SGHNT and YYREEE (reference sequence). The CDR3 DNA reads TGTGCCAGCAGCTTGGCCGGGGACAGGGGTTATGGCTACACCTTC. Translation: CASSLAGDRGYGYTF.

The chain combines TRBV6-4 with TRBJ1-2; D gene ambiguous. The CDR3 extends over 17 amino acids. Per germline, CDR1 MRHNA and CDR2 SNTAGT. The V gene lost 2 bases and the J gene lost 5 bases, with 21 bases spanning the gap. DNA of the CDR3: TGTGCCAGCAGTGACCTGGTTTATCTTCCCCCAACTTATGGCTACACCTTC. It yields the protein CASSDLVYLPPTYGYTF.

The V call is TRBV28, the J call TRBJ2-6; TRBD1 matches at 10 bases. This CDR3 has 17 amino acids. Trimming removed 8 bases from V and 6 bases from J; junction bases left unmatched: 13. In germline, CDR1 is MDHEN, CDR2 SYDVKM. The CDR3 nucleotides read TGTGCCAGCCGGGGACAGGGGTCGGGCGCGAAGGCCAACGTCCTGACTTTC. It encodes CASRGQGSGAKANVLTF.